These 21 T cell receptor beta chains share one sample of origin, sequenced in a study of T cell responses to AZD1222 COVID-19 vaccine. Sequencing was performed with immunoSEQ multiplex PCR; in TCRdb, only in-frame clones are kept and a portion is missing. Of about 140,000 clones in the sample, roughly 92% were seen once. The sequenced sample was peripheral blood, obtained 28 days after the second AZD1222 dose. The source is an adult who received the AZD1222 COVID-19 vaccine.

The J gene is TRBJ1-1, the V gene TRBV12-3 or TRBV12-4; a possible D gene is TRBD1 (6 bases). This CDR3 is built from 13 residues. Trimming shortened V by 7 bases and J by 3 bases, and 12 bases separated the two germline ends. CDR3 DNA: TGTGCCAGCATTAGACGGGGGCACACTGAAGCTTTCTTT. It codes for CASIRRGHTEAFF.

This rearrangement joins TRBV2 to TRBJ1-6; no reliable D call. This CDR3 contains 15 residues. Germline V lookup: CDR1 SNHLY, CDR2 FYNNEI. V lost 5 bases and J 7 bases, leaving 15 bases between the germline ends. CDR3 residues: CASSQGGTGNSPLHF. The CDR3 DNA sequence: TGTGCCAGCAGTCAAGGAGGAACGGGCAATTCACCCCTCCACTTT. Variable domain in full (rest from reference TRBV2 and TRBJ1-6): EPEVTQTPSHQVTQMGQEVILRCVPISNHLYFYWYRQILGQKVEFLVSFYNNEISEKSEIFDDQFSVERPDGSNFTLKIRSTKLEDSAMYFCASSQGGTGNSPLHFGNGTRLTVT.

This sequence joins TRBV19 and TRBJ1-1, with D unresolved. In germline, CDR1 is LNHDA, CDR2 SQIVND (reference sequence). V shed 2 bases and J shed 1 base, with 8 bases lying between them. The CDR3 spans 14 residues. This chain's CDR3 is CASSISPGNTEAFF. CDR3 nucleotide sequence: TGTGCCAGTAGTATAAGCCCGGGGAACACTGAAGCTTTCTTT.

CDR3 DNA: TGTGCCAGCAGCAGCAAGGGACAAGTTTATAGCAATCAGCCCCAGCATTTT. Encoded protein: CASSSKGQVYSNQPQHF. V usage is TRBV7-8 and J usage is TRBJ1-5; TRBD1 might be the D (6 bases). V was shortened by 5 bases and J by 0 bases, with 17 bases between the two germline ends. This CDR3 is built from 17 residues. CDR1 SGHVS and CDR2 FQNEAQ come from the germline V gene.

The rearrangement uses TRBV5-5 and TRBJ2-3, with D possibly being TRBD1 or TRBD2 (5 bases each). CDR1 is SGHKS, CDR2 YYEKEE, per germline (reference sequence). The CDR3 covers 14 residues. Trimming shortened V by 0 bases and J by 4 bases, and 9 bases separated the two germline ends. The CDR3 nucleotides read TGTGCCAGCAGCTTGGTGGGACCGCCAGATACGCAGTATTTT. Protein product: CASSLVGPPDTQYF.

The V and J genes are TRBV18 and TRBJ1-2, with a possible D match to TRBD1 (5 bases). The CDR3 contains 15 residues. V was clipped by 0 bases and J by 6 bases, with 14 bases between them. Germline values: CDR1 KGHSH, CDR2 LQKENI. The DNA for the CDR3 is TGTGCCAGCTCACCACCGCTCCTCCGGGGGGATGGCTACACCTTC. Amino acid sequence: CASSPPLLRGDGYTF. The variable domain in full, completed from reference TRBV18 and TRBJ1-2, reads NAGVMQNPRHLVRRRGQEARLRCSPMKGHSHVYWYRQLPEEGLKFMVYLQKENIIDESGMPKERFSAEFPKEGPSILRIQQVVRGDSAAYFCASSPPLLRGDGYTFGSGTRLTVV.

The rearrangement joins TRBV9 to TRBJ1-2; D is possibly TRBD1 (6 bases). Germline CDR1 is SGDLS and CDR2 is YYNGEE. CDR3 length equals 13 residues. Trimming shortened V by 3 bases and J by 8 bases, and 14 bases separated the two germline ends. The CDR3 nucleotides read TGTGCCAGCAGCGGGGGGGGACACTTCGGCTACACCTTC. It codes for CASSGGGHFGYTF.

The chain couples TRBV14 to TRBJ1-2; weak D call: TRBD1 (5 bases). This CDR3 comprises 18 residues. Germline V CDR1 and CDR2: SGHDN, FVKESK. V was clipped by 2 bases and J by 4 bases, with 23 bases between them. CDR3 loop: CASSQSGTLKGSSYGYTF. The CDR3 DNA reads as TGTGCCAGCAGCCAATCCGGGACGCTAAAAGGGTCTTCCTATGGCTACACCTTC.

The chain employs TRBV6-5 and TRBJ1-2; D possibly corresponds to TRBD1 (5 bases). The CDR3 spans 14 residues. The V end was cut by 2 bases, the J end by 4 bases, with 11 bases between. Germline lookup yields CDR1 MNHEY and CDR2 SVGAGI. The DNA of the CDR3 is TGTGCCAGCAGTTACCTAGACAGCCTCTATGGCTACACCTTC. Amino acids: CASSYLDSLYGYTF.

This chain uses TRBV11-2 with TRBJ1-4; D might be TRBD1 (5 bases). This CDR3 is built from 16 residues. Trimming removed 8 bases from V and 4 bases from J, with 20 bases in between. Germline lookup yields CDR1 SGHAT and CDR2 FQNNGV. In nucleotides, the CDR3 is TGTGCCAGCTCAGCTTCACTGGGGCAGCGTAATGAAAAACTGTTTTTT. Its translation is CASSASLGQRNEKLFF.

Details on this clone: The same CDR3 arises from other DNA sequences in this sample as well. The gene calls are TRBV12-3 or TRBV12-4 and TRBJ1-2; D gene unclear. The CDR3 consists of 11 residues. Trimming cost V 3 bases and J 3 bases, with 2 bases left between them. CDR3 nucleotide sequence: TGTGCCAGCAGTTTGGACTATGGCTACACCTTC. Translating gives CASSLDYGYTF.

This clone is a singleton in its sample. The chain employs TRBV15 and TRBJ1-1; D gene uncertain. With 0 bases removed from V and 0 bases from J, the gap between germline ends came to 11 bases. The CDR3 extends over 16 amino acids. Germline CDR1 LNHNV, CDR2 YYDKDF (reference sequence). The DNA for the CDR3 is TGTGCCACCAGCAGAGATGAGAGAGACATGAACACTGAAGCTTTCTTT. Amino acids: CATSRDERDMNTEAFF.

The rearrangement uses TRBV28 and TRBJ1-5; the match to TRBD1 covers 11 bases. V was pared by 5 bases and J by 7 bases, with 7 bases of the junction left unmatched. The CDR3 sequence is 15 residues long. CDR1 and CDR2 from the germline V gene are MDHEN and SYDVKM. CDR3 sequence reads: CASSTDRGLGQPQHF. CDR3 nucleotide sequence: TGTGCCAGCAGTACGGACAGGGGGCTGGGCCAGCCCCAGCATTTT.

The CDR3 DNA is TGTGCCAGCAGTGACCAGGATAACAATGAGCAGTTCTTC. This gives the protein CASSDQDNNEQFF. V is TRBV6-4 and J is TRBJ2-1; D is uncertain. The V gene lost 2 bases and the J gene lost 5 bases, with 7 bases spanning the gap. The germline V gene encodes CDR1 MRHNA and CDR2 SNTAGT. This CDR3 comprises 13 residues.

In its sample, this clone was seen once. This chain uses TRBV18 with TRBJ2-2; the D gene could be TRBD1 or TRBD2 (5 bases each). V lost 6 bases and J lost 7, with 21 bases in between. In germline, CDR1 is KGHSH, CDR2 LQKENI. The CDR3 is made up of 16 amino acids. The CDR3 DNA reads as TGTGCCAGCTCCCCGCCGGGGCAGGGAAAGATCGGGGAGCTGTTTTTT. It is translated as CASSPPGQGKIGELFF. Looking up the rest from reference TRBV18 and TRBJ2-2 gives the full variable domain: NAGVMQNPRHLVRRRGQEARLRCSPMKGHSHVYWYRQLPEEGLKFMVYLQKENIIDESGMPKERFSAEFPKEGPSILRIQQVVRGDSAAYFCASSPPGQGKIGELFFGEGSRLTVL.

The CDR3: CASSPYANTEAFF. The CDR3 DNA reads TGTGCCAGCAGTCCCTATGCCAACACTGAAGCTTTCTTT. The chain combines TRBV12-3 or TRBV12-4 with TRBJ1-1; D unresolved. Trimming took 5 bases from V and 2 from J, leaving 9 bases between them. This CDR3 region has 13 residues.

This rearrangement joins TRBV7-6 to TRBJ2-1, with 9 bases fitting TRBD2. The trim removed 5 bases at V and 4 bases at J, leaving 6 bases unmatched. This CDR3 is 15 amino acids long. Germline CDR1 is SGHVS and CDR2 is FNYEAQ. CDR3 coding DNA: TGTGCCAGCAGCCTAAGACTAGCGGTTTACAATGAGCAGTTCTTC. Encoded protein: CASSLRLAVYNEQFF.

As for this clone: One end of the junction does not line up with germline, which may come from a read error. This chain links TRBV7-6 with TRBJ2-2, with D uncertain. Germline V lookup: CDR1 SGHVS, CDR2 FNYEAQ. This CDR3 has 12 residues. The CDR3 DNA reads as TGTGCCAGCAGCGCGAAAACCGGGGAGCTGTTTTTT. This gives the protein CASSAKTGELFF.

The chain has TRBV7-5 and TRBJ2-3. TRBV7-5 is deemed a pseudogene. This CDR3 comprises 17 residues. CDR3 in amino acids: CARSLDGRQPNTDTQYF. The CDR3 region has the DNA TGTGCCAGAAGCTTAGACGGACGGCAACCAAACACAGATACGCAGTATTTT.

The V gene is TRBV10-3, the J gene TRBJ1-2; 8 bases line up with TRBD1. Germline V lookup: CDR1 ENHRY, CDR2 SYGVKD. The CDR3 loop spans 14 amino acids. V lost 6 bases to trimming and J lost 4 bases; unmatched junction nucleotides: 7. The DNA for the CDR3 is TGTGCCATCAGGGGACAGGAGGTTCCCTATGGCTACACCTTC. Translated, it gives CAIRGQEVPYGYTF.

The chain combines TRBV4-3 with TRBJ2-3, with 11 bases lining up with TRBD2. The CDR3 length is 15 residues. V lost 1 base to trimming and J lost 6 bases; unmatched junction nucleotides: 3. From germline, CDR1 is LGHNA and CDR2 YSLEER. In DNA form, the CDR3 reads TGCGCCAGCAGCCAAGGAGGACTAGCGGGCGATACGCAGTATTTT. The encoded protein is CASSQGGLAGDTQYF.